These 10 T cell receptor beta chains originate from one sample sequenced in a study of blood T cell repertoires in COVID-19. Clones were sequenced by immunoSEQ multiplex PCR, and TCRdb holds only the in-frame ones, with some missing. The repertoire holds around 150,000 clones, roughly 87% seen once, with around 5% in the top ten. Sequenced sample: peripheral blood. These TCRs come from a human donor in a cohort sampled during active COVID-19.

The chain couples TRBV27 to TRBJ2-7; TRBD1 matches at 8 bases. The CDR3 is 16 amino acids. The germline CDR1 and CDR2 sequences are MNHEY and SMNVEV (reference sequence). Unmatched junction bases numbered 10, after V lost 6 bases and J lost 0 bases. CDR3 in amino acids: CASSSWRTGSSYEQYF. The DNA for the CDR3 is TGTGCCAGCAGCTCCTGGAGGACAGGGAGCTCCTACGAGCAGTACTTC.

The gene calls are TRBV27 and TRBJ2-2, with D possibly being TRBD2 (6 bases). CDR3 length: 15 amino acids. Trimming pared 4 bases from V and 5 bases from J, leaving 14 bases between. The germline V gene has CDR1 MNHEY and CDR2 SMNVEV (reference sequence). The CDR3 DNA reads TGTGCCAGCAGTTCGCGAGCGGGCCCAACCGGGGAGCTGTTTTTT. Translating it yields CASSSRAGPTGELFF.

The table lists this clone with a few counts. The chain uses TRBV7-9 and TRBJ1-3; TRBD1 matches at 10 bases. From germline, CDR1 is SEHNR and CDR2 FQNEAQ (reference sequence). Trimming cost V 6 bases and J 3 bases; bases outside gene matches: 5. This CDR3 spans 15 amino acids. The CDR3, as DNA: TGTGCCAGCAGACCCGACAGGGGGCTTGGAAACACCATATATTTT. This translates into CASRPDRGLGNTIYF.

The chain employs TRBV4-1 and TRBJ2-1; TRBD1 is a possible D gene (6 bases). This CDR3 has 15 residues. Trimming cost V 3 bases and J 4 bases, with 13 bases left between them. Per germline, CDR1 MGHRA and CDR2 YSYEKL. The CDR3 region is CASSHVGAQYNEQFF. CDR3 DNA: TGCGCCAGCAGCCACGTGGGGGCCCAGTACAATGAGCAGTTCTTC.

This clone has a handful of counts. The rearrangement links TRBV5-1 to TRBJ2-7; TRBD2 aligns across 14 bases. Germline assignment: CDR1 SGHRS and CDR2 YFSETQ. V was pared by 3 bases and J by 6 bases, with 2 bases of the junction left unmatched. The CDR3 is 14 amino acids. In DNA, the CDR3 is TGCGCCAGCAGCTCGACTAGCGGGGGGGCCGAGCAGTACTTC. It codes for CASSSTSGGAEQYF.

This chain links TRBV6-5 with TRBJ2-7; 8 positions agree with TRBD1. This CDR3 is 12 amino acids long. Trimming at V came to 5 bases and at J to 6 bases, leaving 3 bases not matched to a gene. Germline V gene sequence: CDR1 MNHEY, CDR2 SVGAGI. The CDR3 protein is CASSRTGGEQYF. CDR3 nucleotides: TGTGCCAGCAGTCGTACAGGGGGCGAGCAGTACTTC.

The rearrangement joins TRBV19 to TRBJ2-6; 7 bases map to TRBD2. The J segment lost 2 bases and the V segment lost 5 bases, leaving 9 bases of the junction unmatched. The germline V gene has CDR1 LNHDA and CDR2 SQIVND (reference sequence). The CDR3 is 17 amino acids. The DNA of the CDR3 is TGTGCCAGTAGTGGGGGGAGGGGAAAAACTGGGGCCAACGTCCTGACTTTC. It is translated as CASSGGRGKTGANVLTF.

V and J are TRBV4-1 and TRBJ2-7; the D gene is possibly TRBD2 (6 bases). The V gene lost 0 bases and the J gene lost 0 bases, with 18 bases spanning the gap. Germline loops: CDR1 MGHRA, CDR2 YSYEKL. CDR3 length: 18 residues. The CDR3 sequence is CASSQDQGLAASSYEQYF. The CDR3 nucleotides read TGCGCCAGCAGCCAAGATCAGGGACTTGCGGCAAGCTCCTACGAGCAGTACTTC.

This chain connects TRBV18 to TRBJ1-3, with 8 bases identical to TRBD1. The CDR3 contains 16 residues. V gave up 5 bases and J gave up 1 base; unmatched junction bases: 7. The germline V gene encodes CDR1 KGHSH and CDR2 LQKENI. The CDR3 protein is CASSANGQGSGNTIYF. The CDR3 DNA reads TGTGCCAGCTCAGCAAACGGACAGGGATCTGGAAACACCATATATTTT.

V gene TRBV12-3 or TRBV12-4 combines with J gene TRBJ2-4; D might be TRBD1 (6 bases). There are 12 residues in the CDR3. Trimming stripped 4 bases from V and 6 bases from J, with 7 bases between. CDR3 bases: TGTGCCAGCAGTTCACAGGGAAACATTCAGTACTTC. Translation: CASSSQGNIQYF.